This TCR beta chain was captured in a study of blood T cell repertoires in COVID-19. At the level of the study: Italy, Spain and the United States were the sources of the convalescent and acute COVID-19 samples. PBMCs, B-cell-depleted T cells, or T cells were the source of the cDNA or gDNA that made up the material.

As handled by the study authors: Counts of nucleated cells, estimated from reference gene primer amplification, were obtained. TCRdb's copy holds only in-frame clones and misses some; the assay was immunoSEQ multiplex PCR. The DNA was the basis for D and trimming; V, J and clone size are from that table. This table holds tens of thousands of clones, 75% to 90% found once. Germline CDR1 reads ENHRY; CDR2 reads SYGVKD. The CDR3 has 11 residues. J lost 15 bases, V lost 0 bases, and 1 base had no gene match. The sample consisted of peripheral blood. This sequence originates from a woman aged 45-60 years with active or convalescent COVID-19. The chain combines TRBV10-3 with TRBJ1-4, with 7 bases fitting TRBD1. The CDR3 loop is CAISESDRMFF. The DNA for the CDR3 is TGTGCCATCAGTGAGTCGGACAGGATGTTTTTT.